Presented here are 21 T cell receptor beta chains from one specimen sequenced in a study of blood T cell repertoires in COVID-19. Only in-frame clones appear in the TCRdb table, and some are missing; sequencing was by immunoSEQ multiplex PCR. The sample holds about 260,000 clones; about 83% are singletons and the top ten take around a tenth. The sequenced sample consisted of peripheral blood. The receptors shown here come from a woman between 50 and 59 years old who had recovered from COVID-19.

J is TRBJ2-1 and V is TRBV12-3 or TRBV12-4; 7 nucleotides agree with TRBD2. Losses at the gene ends were 4 bases for V and 7 bases for J; bases not matched to a gene: 4. CDR3 size: 13 residues. The CDR3 is CASSSGLRNEQFF. The CDR3 DNA reads as TGTGCCAGCAGTTCGGGACTACGGAATGAGCAGTTCTTC.

The chain carries TRBV6-2 or TRBV6-3 and TRBJ2-7; possible D gene TRBD1, 5 bases. Germline-derived CDR1 and CDR2 are MNHEY and SVGEGT. The V and J ends lost 4 bases and 4 bases respectively, with 8 bases between them. The CDR3 is made up of 12 amino acids. CDR3 in amino acids: CASSWQGYEQYF. DNA for the CDR3: TGTGCCAGCAGTTGGCAGGGTTACGAGCAGTACTTC.

This clone has only one observation. This rearrangement joins TRBV15 to TRBJ1-2, with D perhaps TRBD1 (5 bases). Germline V gene data show CDR1 as LNHNV and CDR2 as YYDKDF (reference sequence). V was shortened by 0 bases and J by 7 bases, with 15 bases between the two germline ends. This CDR3 region has 15 residues. In nucleotides, the CDR3 is TGTGCCACCAGCAGAGACAGGGCCCTAACTGGTGGCTACACCTTC. This encodes CATSRDRALTGGYTF.

The rearrangement links TRBV11-2 to TRBJ2-5; TRBD2 aligns across 11 bases. This CDR3 is 14 amino acids long. V gave up 7 bases and J gave up 2 bases; unmatched junction bases: 3. The germline CDR1 and CDR2 sequences are SGHAT and FQNNGV. Here the CDR3 reads CASNRLAGQETQYF. CDR3 bases: TGTGCCAGCAACCGACTAGCGGGGCAAGAGACCCAGTACTTC.

The V call is TRBV5-5, the J call TRBJ2-7, with TRBD1 identical over 7 bases. Germline V gives CDR1 SGHKS, CDR2 YYEKEE (reference sequence). V shed 3 bases, J shed 4 bases, and the junction held 7 bases outside the gene matches. The CDR3 covers 14 residues. The CDR3: CASSSTGVEYEQYF. CDR3 sequence (DNA): TGTGCCAGCAGCTCAACAGGGGTGGAGTACGAGCAGTACTTC.

The CDR3 coding sequence is TGTGCCACCAGCAGGTTACTAGCGTCGGCGGGCAATGAGCAGTTCTTC. It codes for CATSRLLASAGNEQFF. The chain links TRBV15 to TRBJ2-1, with TRBD2 identical over 7 bases. With 3 bases clipped from V and 6 bases from J, the junction kept 11 bases outside the gene matches. The CDR3 contains 16 residues. Germline-derived CDR1 and CDR2 are LNHNV and YYDKDF (reference sequence).

CDR3 bases: TGTGCCAGCAGCTCGACAGGGTCAGGCGAGCAGTACTTC. It specifies CASSSTGSGEQYF. This chain links TRBV7-6 with TRBJ2-7; 7 nucleotides line up with TRBD1. Germline V gene lookup returns CDR1 SGHVS and CDR2 FNYEAQ. The CDR3 extends over 13 amino acids. Losses at the gene ends were 4 bases for V and 6 bases for J; bases not matched to a gene: 6. The full variable domain, with the rest looked up from reference TRBV7-6 and TRBJ2-7, is GAGVSQSPRYKVTKRGQDVALRCDPISGHVSLYWYRQALGQGPEFLTYFNYEAQQDKSGLPNDRFSAERPEGSISTLTIQRTEQRDSAMYRCASSSTGSGEQYFGPGTRLTVT.

A single count supports this clone. The chain joins TRBV6-5 to TRBJ2-7; D might be TRBD2 (6 bases). The CDR3 runs to 13 residues. Germline loops: CDR1 MNHEY, CDR2 SVGAGI. Trimming removed 7 bases at V and 3 bases at J, with 13 bases between. CDR3 amino acids: CASMREVYYEQYF. CDR3 in DNA: TGTGCCAGCATGCGGGAAGTTTACTACGAGCAGTACTTC.

The chain uses TRBV2 and TRBJ2-4; D is perhaps TRBD1 (7 bases). This CDR3 region has 14 residues. Germline V lookup: CDR1 SNHLY, CDR2 FYNNEI. Trimming pared 4 bases from V and 6 bases from J, leaving 13 bases between. CDR3 nucleotides: TGTGCCAGCAGTGGACAGGGCGGGGTAAACATTCAGTACTTC. Translating it yields CASSGQGGVNIQYF.

This rearrangement joins TRBV9 to TRBJ2-7, with 14 nucleotides matching TRBD2. The V and J ends lost 4 bases and 5 bases, in that order; junction bases with no gene match: 8. The germline V gene encodes CDR1 SGDLS and CDR2 YYNGEE. The CDR3 length is 16 residues. CDR3 nucleotides: TGTGCCAGCAGCCCACCGGGACTAGCGGGAGTCGACGAGCAGTACTTC. Its protein product is CASSPPGLAGVDEQYF.

The chain combines TRBV29-1 with TRBJ1-1; tentatively, D is TRBD1 (5 bases). Germline CDR1 is SQVTM and CDR2 is ANQGSEA. The CDR3 covers 13 residues. Deletions cut 2 bases from V and 0 bases from J, with 7 bases between. CDR3 sequence reads: CSVERQLNTEAFF. DNA of the CDR3: TGCAGCGTTGAACGACAGTTGAACACTGAAGCTTTCTTT.

About this clone: This sample also contains other DNA sequences that code for the same CDR3. This chain uses TRBV7-9 with TRBJ2-7; a weak D match, TRBD2 (6 bases). Germline assignment: CDR1 SEHNR and CDR2 FQNEAQ (reference sequence). V was shortened by 0 bases and J by 3 bases, with 6 bases between the two germline ends. The CDR3 runs 13 residues. In DNA, the CDR3 is TGTGCCAGCAGCTTAGCGGGGGGCTACGAGCAGTACTTC. Amino acids: CASSLAGGYEQYF.

V gene TRBV28 combines with J gene TRBJ2-2, with 8 bases identical to TRBD1. CDR1 is MDHEN and CDR2 is SYDVKM in the germline V gene. CDR3 size: 15 residues. Unmatched junction bases numbered 9, after V lost 6 bases and J lost 6 bases. The CDR3 protein is CASRGADREAGELFF. CDR3 coding DNA: TGTGCCAGCAGAGGGGCGGACAGGGAGGCCGGGGAGCTGTTTTTT. Filled out from reference TRBV28 and TRBJ2-2, the complete variable domain reads DVKVTQSSRYLVKRTGEKVFLECVQDMDHENMFWYRQDPGLGLRLIYFSYDVKMKEKGDIPEGYSVSREKKERFSLILESASTNQTSMYLCASRGADREAGELFFGEGSRLTVL.

The chain couples TRBV24-1 to TRBJ2-3, with D maybe TRBD1 (6 bases). Trimming removed 5 bases at V and 5 bases at J, with 13 bases between. CDR1 and CDR2 from the germline V gene are KGHDR and SFDVKD. This CDR3 is built from 14 residues. CDR3 in amino acids: CATSGLPTGDTQYF. The CDR3 bases are TGTGCCACCAGTGGCCTCCCGACAGGAGATACGCAGTATTTT.

The rearrangement joins TRBV7-3 to TRBJ2-5, with 11 bases aligning to TRBD1. Trimming removed 6 bases from V and 3 bases from J; junction bases left unmatched: 6. Germline lookup yields CDR1 SGHTA and CDR2 FQGTGA. CDR3 length equals 15 residues. The chain's CDR3 is CASRPPGQGEETQYF. As DNA, the CDR3 is TGTGCCAGCAGGCCACCGGGACAGGGGGAAGAGACCCAGTACTTC.

This clone was counted between two and nine times. The chain carries TRBV5-5 and TRBJ2-7; 9 bases agree with TRBD2. The V segment lost 3 bases and the J segment 0 bases; nucleotides outside the gene matches: 7. Germline V gene data show CDR1 as SGHKS and CDR2 as YYEKEE (reference sequence). The CDR3 length is 16 residues. The CDR3 protein is CASSYSRRGGSYEQYF. In nucleotides, the CDR3 is TGTGCCAGCAGCTATAGTAGGCGGGGGGGCTCCTACGAGCAGTACTTC.

The chain recombines TRBV19 with TRBJ2-7; D not resolved. The ends were cut back, 4 bases at V and 3 bases at J, with 13 bases in the middle. Germline V CDR1 and CDR2: LNHDA, SQIVND (reference sequence). CDR3 length equals 14 residues. CDR3 loop: CASSSPTSGYEQYF. DNA of the CDR3: TGTGCCAGTAGTAGCCCCACCTCAGGCTACGAGCAGTACTTC.

V usage is TRBV6-5 and J usage is TRBJ1-1; 7 bases line up with TRBD1. V was pared by 5 bases and J by 1 base, with 7 bases of the junction left unmatched. The CDR3 contains 15 residues. Germline V lookup: CDR1 MNHEY, CDR2 SVGAGI. CDR3 residues: CASSPGTARNTEAFF. The CDR3 region has the DNA TGTGCCAGCAGTCCCGGGACAGCCCGGAACACTGAAGCTTTCTTT.

V gene TRBV14 combines with J gene TRBJ2-3; weak D call: TRBD2 (6 bases). V was pared by 1 base and J by 6 bases, with 14 bases between. The CDR3 length is 15 residues. CDR1 and CDR2 from the germline V gene are SGHDN and FVKESK. As DNA, the CDR3 is TGTGCCAGCAGCCAAGTACCGCGACTAGAGGATACGCAGTATTTT. Its translation is CASSQVPRLEDTQYF.

The chain couples TRBV19 to TRBJ1-5, with 8 positions matching TRBD1. Germline CDR1 is LNHDA and CDR2 is SQIVND (reference sequence). This CDR3 is 13 amino acids long. J was trimmed by 5 bases and V by 4 bases; bases with no gene match: 1. The CDR3 region has the DNA TGTGCCAGTAGTACACAGGGGGATCAGCCCCAGCATTTT. The encoded protein is CASSTQGDQPQHF.

In DNA form, the CDR3 reads TGTGCCAGTAGTATAGGAGGGACTCGGGGGGCCGGGGAGCTGTTTTTT. This translates into CASSIGGTRGAGELFF. V is TRBV19 and J is TRBJ2-2; 7 bases match TRBD2. The junction had 8 bases not matched to a gene; V was cut back by 1 base and J by 6 bases. CDR1 is LNHDA and CDR2 is SQIVND in the germline V gene (reference sequence). This CDR3 contains 16 residues.